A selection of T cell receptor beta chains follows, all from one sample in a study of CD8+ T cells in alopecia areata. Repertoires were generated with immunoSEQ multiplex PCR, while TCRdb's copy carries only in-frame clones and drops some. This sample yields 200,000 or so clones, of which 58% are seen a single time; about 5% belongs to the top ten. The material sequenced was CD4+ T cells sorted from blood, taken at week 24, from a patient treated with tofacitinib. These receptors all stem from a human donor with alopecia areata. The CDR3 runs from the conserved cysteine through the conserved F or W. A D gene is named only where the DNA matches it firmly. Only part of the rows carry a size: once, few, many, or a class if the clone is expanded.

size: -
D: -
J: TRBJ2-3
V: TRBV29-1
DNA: TGCAGCGTCTGGGGGCAGGGGACAGATACGCAGTATTTT
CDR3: CSVWGQGTDTQYF

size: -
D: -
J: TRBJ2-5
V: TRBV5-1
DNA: TGCGCCAGCAGCCCATCCCAAGAGACCCAGTACTTC
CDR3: CASSPSQETQYF

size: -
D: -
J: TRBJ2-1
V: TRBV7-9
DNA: TGTGCCAGCAGCTTCAGACTGCCCTACAATGAGCAGTTCTTC
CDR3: CASSFRLPYNEQFF

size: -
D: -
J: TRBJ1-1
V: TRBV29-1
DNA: TGCAGCGTTATCCTTACGTACTTGAGCGAAGCTTTCTTT
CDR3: CSVILTYLSEAFF

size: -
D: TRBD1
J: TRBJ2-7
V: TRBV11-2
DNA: TGTGCCAGCAGCCCCGACAGGGCGAGGTACGAGCAGTACTTC
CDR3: CASSPDRARYEQYF

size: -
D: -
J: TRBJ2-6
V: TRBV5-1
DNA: TGCGCCAGCAGCTTGGTAGGGACTGGGGCCAACGTCCTGACTTTC
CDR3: CASSLVGTGANVLTF

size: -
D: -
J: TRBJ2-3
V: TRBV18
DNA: TGTGCCAGCTCAGATCGGTTGACAGATCCAGATACGCAGTATTTT
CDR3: CASSDRLTDPDTQYF

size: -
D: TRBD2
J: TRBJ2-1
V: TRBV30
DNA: TGTGCAGGGGCGGCGGGGGGTTCCTACAATGAGCAGTTCTTC
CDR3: CAGAAGGSYNEQFF

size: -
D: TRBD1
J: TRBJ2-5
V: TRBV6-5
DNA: TGTGCCAGCAGTTACACGGGGACAGGGTTCCAAGAGACCCAGTACTTC
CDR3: CASSYTGTGFQETQYF

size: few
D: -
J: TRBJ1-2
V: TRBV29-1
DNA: TGCAGCGTTGAAGACGACGGTACTGCTCCGGGCTACACCTTC
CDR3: CSVEDDGTAPGYTF

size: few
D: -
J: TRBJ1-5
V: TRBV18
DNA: TGTGCCAGCTCACCAGCTTCTGATCAGCCCCAGCATTTT
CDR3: CASSPASDQPQHF

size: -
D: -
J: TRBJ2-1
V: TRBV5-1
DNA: TGCGCCAGCAGCTTGGATGGGCCTTCCAATGAGCAGTTCTTC
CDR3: CASSLDGPSNEQFF

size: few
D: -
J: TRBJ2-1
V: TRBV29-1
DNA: TGCAGCGTTGATATGTGGCAGTCCAATGAGCAGTTCTTC
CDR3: CSVDMWQSNEQFF

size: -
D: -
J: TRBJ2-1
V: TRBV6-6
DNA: TGTGCCAGCATTAGAGACAGGACTTACAATGAGCAGTTCTTC
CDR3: CASIRDRTYNEQFF

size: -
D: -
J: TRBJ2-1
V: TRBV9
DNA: TGTGCCAGCAGCGTAACGACGAGCAATGAGCAGTTCTTC
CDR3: CASSVTTSNEQFF

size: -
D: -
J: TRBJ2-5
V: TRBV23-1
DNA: TGCGCCAGCAGTCAATCGGAGGGCTACCAAGAGACCCAGTACTTC
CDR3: CASSQSEGYQETQYF

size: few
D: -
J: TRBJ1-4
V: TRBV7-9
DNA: TGTGCCAGCAGCTTAGGTTCAGTTGAAAAACTGTTTTTT
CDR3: CASSLGSVEKLFF

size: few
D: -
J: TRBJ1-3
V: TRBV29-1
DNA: TGCAGCGTCGCCGGGACGGACTCTGGAAACACCATATATTTT
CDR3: CSVAGTDSGNTIYF

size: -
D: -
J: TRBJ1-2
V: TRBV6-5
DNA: TGTGCCAGCAGTTACTCCTCGGGGCTGGATGGCTACACCTTC
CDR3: CASSYSSGLDGYTF

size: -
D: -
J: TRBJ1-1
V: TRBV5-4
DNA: TGTGCCAGCAGCTTGTTTGACCGGACTAACACTGAAGCTTTCTTT
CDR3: CASSLFDRTNTEAFF

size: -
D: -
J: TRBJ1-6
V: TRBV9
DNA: TGTGCCAGCAGCGGACGAGGGATGAGTACGGATAATTCACCCCTCCACTTT
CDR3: CASSGRGMSTDNSPLHF

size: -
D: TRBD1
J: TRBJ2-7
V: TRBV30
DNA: TGTGCCTGGAGTGTACAGGGGAGCTCCTACGAGCAGTACTTC
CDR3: CAWSVQGSSYEQYF

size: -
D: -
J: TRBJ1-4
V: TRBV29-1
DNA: TGCAGCGCCAGGGTTAAGGAAAAACTGTTTTTT
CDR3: CSARVKEKLFF

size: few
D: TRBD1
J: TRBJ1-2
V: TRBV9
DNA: TGTGCCAGCAGCGTAGAAATCAACAGGGGAGGCTACACCTTC
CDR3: CASSVEINRGGYTF

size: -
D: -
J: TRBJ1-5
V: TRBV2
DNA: TGTGCCAGCAGTGAAGCGGGAATGAAGATGATTGATCAGCCCCAGCATTTT
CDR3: CASSEAGMKMIDQPQHF

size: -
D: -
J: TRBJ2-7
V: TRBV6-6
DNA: TGTGCCAGCAGTTACTCGGGGCAGGGAGTTAGGGAGCAGTACTTC
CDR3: CASSYSGQGVREQYF

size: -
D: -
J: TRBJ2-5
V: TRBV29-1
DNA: TGCAGCGCCGCGGCGACAAGACAAGAGACCCAGTACTTC
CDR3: CSAAATRQETQYF

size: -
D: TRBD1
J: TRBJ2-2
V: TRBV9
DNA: TGTGCCAGCAGCGAAGGGACAGGGGCCATTTCCTTCACCGGGGAGCTGTTTTTT
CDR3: CASSEGTGAISFTGELFF

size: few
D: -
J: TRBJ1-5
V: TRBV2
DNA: TGTGCCAGCAGTGAATTTCCTCGGGGTGGTGAACAGCCCCAGCATTTT
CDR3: CASSEFPRGGEQPQHF

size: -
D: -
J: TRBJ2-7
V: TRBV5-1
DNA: TGCGCCAGCAGCTTGATGTTGTCCGACGAGCAGTACTTC
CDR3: CASSLMLSDEQYF

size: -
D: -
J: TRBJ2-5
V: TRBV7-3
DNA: TGTGCCAGCAGCTTATCCCCACAAGAGACCCAGTACTTC
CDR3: CASSLSPQETQYF

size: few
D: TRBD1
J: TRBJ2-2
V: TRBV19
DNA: TGTGCCAGTAGTATAGGACAGGGATCCGGGGAGCTGTTTTTT
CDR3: CASSIGQGSGELFF

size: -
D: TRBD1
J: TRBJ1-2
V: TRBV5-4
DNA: TGTGCCAGCAGCTTCCAGGGACAGGGGTATGGCTACACCTTC
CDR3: CASSFQGQGYGYTF

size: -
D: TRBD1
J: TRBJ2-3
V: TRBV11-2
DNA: TGTGCCAGCAGCCCTGGGACAGCCTGGATTCCGAGTACGCAGTATTTT
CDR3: CASSPGTAWIPSTQYF

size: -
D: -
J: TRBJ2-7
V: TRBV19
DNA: TGTGCCAGTACCAACCCCCGCAGTCCCTACGAGCAGTACTTC
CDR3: CASTNPRSPYEQYF

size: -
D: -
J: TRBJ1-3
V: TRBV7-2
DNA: TGTGCCAGCAGCTTAGTAGGGACGTTCGGAAACACCATATATTTT
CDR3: CASSLVGTFGNTIYF

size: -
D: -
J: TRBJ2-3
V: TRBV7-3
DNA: TGTGCCAGCAGCTTAACTGGACACCTCACAGATACGCAGTATTTT
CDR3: CASSLTGHLTDTQYF

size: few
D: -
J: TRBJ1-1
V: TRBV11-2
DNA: TGTGCCAGCAGCTTAGCGGGGGGCGATGAAGCTTTCTTT
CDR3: CASSLAGGDEAFF

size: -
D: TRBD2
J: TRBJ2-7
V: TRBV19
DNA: TGTGCCAGTAGTCCGACTAGCGGGGGACGCCAGCAGCAGTACTTC
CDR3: CASSPTSGGRQQQYF

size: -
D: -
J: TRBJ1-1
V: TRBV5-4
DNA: TGTGCCAGCAGCTTGGGGCAACGAGAAGCTTTCTTT
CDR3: CASSLGQREAFF

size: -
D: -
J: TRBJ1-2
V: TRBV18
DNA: TGTGCCAGCTCACCCTCAGGGTATGGCTACACCTTC
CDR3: CASSPSGYGYTF

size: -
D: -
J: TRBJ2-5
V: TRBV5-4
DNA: TGTGCCCCGGGAGACCAAGAGACCCAGTACTTC
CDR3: CAPGDQETQYF

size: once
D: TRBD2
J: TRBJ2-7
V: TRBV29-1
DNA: TGCAGCGTGGAAGGGCCGGGGGGCGAGCAGTACTTC
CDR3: CSVEGPGGEQYF

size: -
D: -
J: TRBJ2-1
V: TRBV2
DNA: TGTGCCAGCAGTGCCTCAGGGAATGAGCAGTTCTTC
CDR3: CASSASGNEQFF

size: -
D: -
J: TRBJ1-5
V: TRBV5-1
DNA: TGCGCCAGCAGCTTGGATTTTACTTGGCAGCCCCAGCATTTT
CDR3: CASSLDFTWQPQHF